The entry that follows covers one T cell receptor (beta chain) sequence. Germline assignment: CDR1 SNHLY and CDR2 FYNNEI. This CDR3 spans 16 amino acids. Unmatched junction bases numbered 13, after V lost 6 bases and J lost 5 bases. Authors' processing steps: It was from reference gene primer amplification that nucleated cell counts were estimated. TCRdb keeps only in-frame clones here, not all; method: immunoSEQ multiplex PCR. That table furnishes V, J and clone size, whereas the DNA furnished D and trimming. The sample consists of around 700,000 clones, over 80% of them appearing once. The data stem from a study of blood T cell repertoires in COVID-19.

The TCR originated in a woman between 18 and 29 years old with acute or convalescent COVID-19. The J gene is TRBJ2-1, the V gene TRBV2; 7 positions match TRBD2. Sequencing input: peripheral blood. CDR3 coding DNA: TGTGCCAGCAGAAACGTGGGAGGGGATGGAGACAATGAGCAGTTCTTC. Encoded protein: CASRNVGGDGDNEQFF.